The clone carrying this T cell receptor beta chain was recorded a few times. The CDR3 totals 14 residues. The V gene's germline CDR1 is SGHTA and CDR2 FQGNSA. Deletions cut 1 base from V and 1 base from J, with 5 bases between. The sample comes from a study of T cells in Graves' hyperthyroidism and ophthalmopathy. Authors of the study amplified TCR beta CDR3 regions from RNA transcripts. A first-round RT-PCR of the TCR CDR3 used the HTBI primer set. MiXCR was run by TCRdb on the multiplex PCR reads, yielding one entry per CDR3 protein. The data show around 690,000 distinct CDR3 sequences, 15% to 20% seen once. On the basis of clinical symptoms, serum thyroxine and TRAb, thyroid ultrasound and orbital computed tomography, diagnoses were made. PBMCs stemmed from less than 13 ml fresh peripheral blood.

The chain is built from TRBV7-2 and TRBJ2-4; no reliable D call. Sequencing input: blood. The clonotype originates from a man aged 50 or older with Graves' hyperthyroidism. CDR3 protein: CASSLDWAKNIQYF. In DNA, the CDR3 is TGTGCCAGCAGCTTAGACTGGGCCAAAAACATTCAGTACTTC.